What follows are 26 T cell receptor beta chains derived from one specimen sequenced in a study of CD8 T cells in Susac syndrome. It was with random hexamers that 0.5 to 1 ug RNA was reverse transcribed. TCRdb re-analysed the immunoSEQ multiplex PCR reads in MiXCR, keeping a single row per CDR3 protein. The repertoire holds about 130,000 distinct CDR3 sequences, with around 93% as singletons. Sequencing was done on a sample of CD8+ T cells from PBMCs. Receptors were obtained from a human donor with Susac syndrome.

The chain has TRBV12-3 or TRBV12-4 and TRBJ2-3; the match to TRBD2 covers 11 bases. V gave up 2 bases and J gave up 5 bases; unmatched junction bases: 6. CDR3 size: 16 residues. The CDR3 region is CASSLLLAGGVDTQYF. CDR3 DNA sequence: TGTGCCAGCAGTTTACTCCTAGCGGGAGGAGTAGATACGCAGTATTTT.

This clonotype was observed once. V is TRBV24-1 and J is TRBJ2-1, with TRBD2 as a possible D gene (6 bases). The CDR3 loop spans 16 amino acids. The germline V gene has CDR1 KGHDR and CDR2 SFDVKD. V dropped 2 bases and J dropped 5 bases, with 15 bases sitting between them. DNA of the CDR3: TGTGCCACCAGTGATTCGTCTAGCGAAACTCACAATGAGCAGTTCTTC. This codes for CATSDSSSETHNEQFF.

This chain's CDR3 is CASSHGLIYEQYF. The CDR3 nucleotides read TGCGCCAGCAGCCATGGGCTAATCTACGAGCAGTACTTC. The chain employs TRBV4-1 and TRBJ2-7; D remains ambiguous. Germline CDR1 is MGHRA and CDR2 is YSYEKL. Trimming took 3 bases from V and 3 from J, leaving 9 bases between them. This CDR3 contains 13 residues.

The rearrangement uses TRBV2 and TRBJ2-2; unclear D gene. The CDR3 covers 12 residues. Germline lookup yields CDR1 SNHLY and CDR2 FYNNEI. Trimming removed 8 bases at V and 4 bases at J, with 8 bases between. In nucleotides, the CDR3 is TGTGCCAGCCGGACCATCACCGGGGAGCTGTTTTTT. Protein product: CASRTITGELFF.

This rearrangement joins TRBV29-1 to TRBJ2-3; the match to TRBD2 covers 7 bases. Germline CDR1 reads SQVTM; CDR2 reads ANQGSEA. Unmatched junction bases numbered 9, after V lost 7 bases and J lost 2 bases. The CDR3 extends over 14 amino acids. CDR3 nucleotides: TGCAGCGCCACAGCAGGACTAGACACAGATACGCAGTATTTT. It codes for CSATAGLDTDTQYF.

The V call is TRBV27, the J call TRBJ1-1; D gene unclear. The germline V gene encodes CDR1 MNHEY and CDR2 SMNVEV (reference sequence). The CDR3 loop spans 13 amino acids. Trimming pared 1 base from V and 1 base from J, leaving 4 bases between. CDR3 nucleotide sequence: TGTGCCAGCAGTTTATACCAGAACACTGAAGCTTTCTTT. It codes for CASSLYQNTEAFF.

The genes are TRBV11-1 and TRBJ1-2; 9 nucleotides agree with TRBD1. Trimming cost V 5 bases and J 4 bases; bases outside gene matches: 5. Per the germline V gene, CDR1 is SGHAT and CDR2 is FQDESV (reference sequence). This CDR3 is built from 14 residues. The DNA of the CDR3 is TGTGCCAGCAGCGATGGACAGGGGCTCTATGGCTACACCTTC. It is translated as CASSDGQGLYGYTF.

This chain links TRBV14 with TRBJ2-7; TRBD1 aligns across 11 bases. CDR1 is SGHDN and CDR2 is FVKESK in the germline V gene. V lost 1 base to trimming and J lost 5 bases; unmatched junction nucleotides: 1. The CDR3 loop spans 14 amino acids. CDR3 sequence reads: CASSQGTGGHEQYF. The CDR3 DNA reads TGTGCCAGCAGCCAAGGGACAGGGGGCCACGAGCAGTACTTC.

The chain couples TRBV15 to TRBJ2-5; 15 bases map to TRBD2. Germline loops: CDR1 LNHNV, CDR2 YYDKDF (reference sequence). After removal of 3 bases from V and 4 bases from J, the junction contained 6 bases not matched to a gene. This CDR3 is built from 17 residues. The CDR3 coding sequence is TGTGCCACCAGCAGCCCCACGGGACTAGCGGGAGGAGAGACCCAGTACTTC. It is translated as CATSSPTGLAGGETQYF.

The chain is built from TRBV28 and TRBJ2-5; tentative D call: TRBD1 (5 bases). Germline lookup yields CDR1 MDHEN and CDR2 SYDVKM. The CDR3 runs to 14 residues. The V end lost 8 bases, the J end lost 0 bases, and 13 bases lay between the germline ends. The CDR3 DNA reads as TGTGCCAGCCTCTTTGGGGCAGACCAAGAGACCCAGTACTTC. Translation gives CASLFGADQETQYF.

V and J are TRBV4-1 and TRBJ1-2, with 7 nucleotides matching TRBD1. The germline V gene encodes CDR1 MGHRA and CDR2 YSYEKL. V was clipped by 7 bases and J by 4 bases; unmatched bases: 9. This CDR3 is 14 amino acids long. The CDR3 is CASTPGQTIYGYTF. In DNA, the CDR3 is TGCGCCAGCACCCCGGGACAGACTATCTATGGCTACACCTTC.

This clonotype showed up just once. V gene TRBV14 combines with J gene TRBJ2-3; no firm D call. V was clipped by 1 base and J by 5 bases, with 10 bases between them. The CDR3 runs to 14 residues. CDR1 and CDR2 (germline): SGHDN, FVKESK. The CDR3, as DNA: TGTGCCAGCAGCCAAGCGGCCCTCGGAGATACGCAGTATTTT. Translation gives CASSQAALGDTQYF.

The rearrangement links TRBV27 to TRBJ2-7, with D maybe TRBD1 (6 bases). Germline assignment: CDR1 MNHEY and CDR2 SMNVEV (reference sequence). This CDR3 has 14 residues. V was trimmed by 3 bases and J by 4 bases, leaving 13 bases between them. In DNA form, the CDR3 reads TGTGCCAGCAGTTTCCTCGGACAGTCATACGAGCAGTACTTC. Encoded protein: CASSFLGQSYEQYF.

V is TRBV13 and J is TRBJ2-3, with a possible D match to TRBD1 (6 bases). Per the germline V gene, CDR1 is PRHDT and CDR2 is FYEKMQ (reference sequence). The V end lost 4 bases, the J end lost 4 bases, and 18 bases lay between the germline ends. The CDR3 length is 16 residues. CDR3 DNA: TGTGCCAGCAGCTCGAAGCTAAGCAGGGGCGCAGATACGCAGTATTTT. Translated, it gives CASSSKLSRGADTQYF.

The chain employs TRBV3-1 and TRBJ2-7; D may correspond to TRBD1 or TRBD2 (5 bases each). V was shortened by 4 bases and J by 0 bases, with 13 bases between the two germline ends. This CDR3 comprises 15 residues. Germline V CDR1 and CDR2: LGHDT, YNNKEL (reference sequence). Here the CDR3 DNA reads TGTGCCAGCAGCCTACGGGACCGGAGCTCCTACGAGCAGTACTTC. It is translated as CASSLRDRSSYEQYF.

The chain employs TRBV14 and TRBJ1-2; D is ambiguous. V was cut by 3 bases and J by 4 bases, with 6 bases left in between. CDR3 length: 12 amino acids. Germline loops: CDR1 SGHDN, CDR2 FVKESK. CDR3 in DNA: TGTGCCAGCAGCCAGGGGATCTATGGCTACACCTTC. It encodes CASSQGIYGYTF.

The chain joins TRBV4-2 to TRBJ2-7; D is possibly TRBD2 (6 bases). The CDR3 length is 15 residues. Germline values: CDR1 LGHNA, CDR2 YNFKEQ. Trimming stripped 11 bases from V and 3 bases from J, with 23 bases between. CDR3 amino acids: CAAGSPGESFYEQYF. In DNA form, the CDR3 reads TGTGCCGCGGGAAGTCCGGGGGAGTCCTTCTACGAGCAGTACTTC.

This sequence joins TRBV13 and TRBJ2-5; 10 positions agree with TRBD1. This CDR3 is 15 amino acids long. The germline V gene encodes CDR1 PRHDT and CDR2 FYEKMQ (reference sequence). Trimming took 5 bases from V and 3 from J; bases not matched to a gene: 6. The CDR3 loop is CASSGRDRGEETQYF. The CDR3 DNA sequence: TGTGCCAGCAGCGGTCGGGACAGGGGAGAAGAGACCCAGTACTTC.

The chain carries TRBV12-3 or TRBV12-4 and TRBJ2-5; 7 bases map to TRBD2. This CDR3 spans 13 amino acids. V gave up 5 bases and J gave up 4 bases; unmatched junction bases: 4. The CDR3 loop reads CASSTTSAETQYF. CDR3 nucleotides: TGTGCCAGCAGTACCACTAGCGCAGAGACCCAGTACTTC.

CDR3 sequence: CASSWTGGDEQFF. The CDR3, as DNA: TGCGCCAGCAGCTGGACAGGGGGGGATGAGCAGTTCTTC. The chain combines TRBV5-1 with TRBJ2-1; TRBD1 aligns across 10 bases. The trim removed 3 bases at V and 8 bases at J, leaving 2 bases unmatched. The length of the CDR3 is 13 residues. From germline, CDR1 is SGHRS and CDR2 YFSETQ.

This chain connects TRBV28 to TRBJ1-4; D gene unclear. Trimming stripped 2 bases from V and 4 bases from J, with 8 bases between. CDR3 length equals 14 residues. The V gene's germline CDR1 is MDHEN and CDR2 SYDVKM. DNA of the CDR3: TGTGCCAGCAGTTTACTATTCGGTAATGAAAAACTGTTTTTT. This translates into CASSLLFGNEKLFF.

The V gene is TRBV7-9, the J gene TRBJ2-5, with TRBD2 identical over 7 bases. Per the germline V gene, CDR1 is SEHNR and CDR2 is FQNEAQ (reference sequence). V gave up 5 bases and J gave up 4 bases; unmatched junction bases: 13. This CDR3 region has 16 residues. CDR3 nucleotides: TGTGCCAGCAGCCACCGGGACCTTAGGGAGGGAGAGACCCAGTACTTC. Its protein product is CASSHRDLREGETQYF.

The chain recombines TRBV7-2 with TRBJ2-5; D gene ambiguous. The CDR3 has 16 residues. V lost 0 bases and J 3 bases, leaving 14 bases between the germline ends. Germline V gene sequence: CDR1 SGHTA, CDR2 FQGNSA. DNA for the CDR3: TGTGCCAGCAGCTTAGCGCCGCCCGGAGCCGAAGAGACCCAGTACTTC. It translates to CASSLAPPGAEETQYF. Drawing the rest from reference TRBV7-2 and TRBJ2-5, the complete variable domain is GAGVSQSPSNKVTEKGKDVELRCDPISGHTALYWYRQSLGQGLEFLIYFQGNSAPDKSGLPSDRFSAERTGGSVSTLTIQRTQQEDSAVYLCASSLAPPGAEETQYFGPGTRLLVL.

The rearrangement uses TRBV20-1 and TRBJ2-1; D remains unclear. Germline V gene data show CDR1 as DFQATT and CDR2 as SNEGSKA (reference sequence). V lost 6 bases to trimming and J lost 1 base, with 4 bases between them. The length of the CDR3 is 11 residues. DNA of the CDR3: TGCAGTGCCCCGTCCTACAATGAGCAGTTCTTC. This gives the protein CSAPSYNEQFF.

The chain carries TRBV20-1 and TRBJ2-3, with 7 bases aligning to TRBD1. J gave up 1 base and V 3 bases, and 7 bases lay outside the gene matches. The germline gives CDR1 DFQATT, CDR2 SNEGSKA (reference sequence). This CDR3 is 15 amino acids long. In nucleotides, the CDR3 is TGCAGTGCTAGGGGTGACAGGGACGGCACAGATACGCAGTATTTT. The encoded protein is CSARGDRDGTDTQYF.

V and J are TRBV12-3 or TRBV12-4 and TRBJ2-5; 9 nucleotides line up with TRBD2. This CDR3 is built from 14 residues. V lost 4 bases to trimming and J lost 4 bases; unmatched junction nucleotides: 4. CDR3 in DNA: TGTGCCAGCAGTTATAGCGGGAGAGGAGAGACCCAGTACTTC. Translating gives CASSYSGRGETQYF.